One T cell receptor (beta chain) is described in this entry. Its antigen is not identified. The entry originates in a study of identical twins. TCRdb recomputed calls from the 5' RACE reads with MiXCR, one row per CDR3 protein. There are approximately 470,000 distinct CDR3 sequences in the sample; approximately 14% occur only once, and more than 0.5% lies in the top ten. Study conclusions and caveats: Abundant beta clonotypes from cord blood had fewer insertions, unlike memory repertoires, which showed none.

The CDR3 contains 15 residues. Per germline, CDR1 LGHNA and CDR2 YNFKEQ. Trimming took 0 bases from V and 1 from J, leaving 8 bases between them. In addition, the sample was reused for a study of yellow fever vaccine responses in identical twins.

This clonotype originated in a woman between 18 and 29 years old in good health. Sequencing was performed on CD4+ T cells sorted from blood. This chain links TRBV4-2 with TRBJ2-3; D gene ambiguous. CDR3 loop: CASSQDLRGTDTQYF. The CDR3 DNA sequence: TGTGCCAGCAGCCAAGATCTCCGGGGCACAGATACGCAGTATTTT.